This TCR beta chain was identified in a study of shared clonotypes between healthy human individuals. Overall study context: Researchers assigned three CD4 naive, three CD4 memory, two CD8 naive and one CD8 memory plate to each donor.

Genomic DNA from each subset was divided evenly over several immunoSEQ plates. The assay was immunoSEQ multiplex PCR, and TCRdb's table has in-frame clones only and misses some. The sample lists millions of clones, roughly 94% occurring once. The CDR3 sequence is 13 residues long. Deletions cut 7 bases from V and 7 bases from J, with 16 bases between. Germline-derived CDR1 and CDR2 are LNHDA and SQIVND (reference sequence). The sample holds a few counts of this clone. Sequencing was done on a sample of naive CD4+ T cells sorted from blood. Subset of the sample: CD45RA+ positively selected. The TCR comes from a man aged 18 to 35 in good health. The chain links TRBV19 to TRBJ1-2; tentatively, D is TRBD1 (6 bases). The CDR3 sequence is CASNPQGKRGYTF. DNA for the CDR3: TGTGCCAGTAACCCTCAGGGGAAGCGTGGCTACACCTTC.